Reported below is one T cell receptor (beta chain). Its cognate antigen is unknown. The sample originates from a study of cytotoxic CD8 clonotypes in ibrutinib-treated CLL. Study-wide context: Response samples were taken after a median of about 12 months on treatment, range 6 to 36.

Assay: immunoSEQ multiplex PCR; the TCRdb copy retains only in-frame clones and omits some. The data contain fewer than 400,000 clones, about 61% of them singletons. Findings and caveats of the study: Treatment saw public clonotypes, which were uncommon, either contract or stay stable.

CDR3 length: 14 residues. Trimming took off 4 bases at V and 8 bases at J, with 14 bases between the two ends. Germline loops: CDR1 SEHNR, CDR2 FQNEAQ (reference sequence). This sequence was found in a human donor with chronic lymphocytic leukemia. The rearrangement links TRBV7-9 to TRBJ1-4, with D possibly TRBD1 on 5 matching bases. The sequences come from PBMCs, collected after 36 months of ibrutinib treatment. CDR3 amino acids: CASSSAAGREKLFF. The DNA for the CDR3 is TGTGCCAGCAGCTCAGCGGCAGGGCGGGAAAAACTGTTTTTT.